A single sample gave rise to the 13 T cell receptor beta chains below, sequenced in a study of T cells in women clearing cervical HPV infection. Sequenced by immunoSEQ multiplex PCR; TCRdb stores in-frame clones only, minus some. Its clone listing holds roughly 49,000 clones. The sample was blood buffy coat. The receptors come from a woman between 18 and 69 years old with a cervical HPV16 infection that either progressed to CIN3+ or cleared (not recorded which).

A note on this clone: The read ends 3 residues shy of where the CDR3 ends; the end is completed using the germline J gene. The chain carries TRBV12-5 and TRBJ1-5, with 8 bases lining up with TRBD1. This CDR3 is 18 amino acids long. Unmatched junction bases numbered 13, after V lost 6 bases and J lost 0 bases. CDR1 and CDR2 (germline): LGHNT, FRNRAP. The sequenced part of the CDR3 DNA is TGTGCTAGTGGCTGGGGGCGGGACAGGATTAGTAGCAATCAGCCC. This translates into CASGWGRDRISSNQP. In full, the CDR3 is CASGWGRDRISSNQPQHF.

A remark on this clone: The CDR3 end is not reached by the read, which stops 3 residues before it; the germline J gene fills it in. The chain links TRBV28 to TRBJ2-2; 10 nucleotides match TRBD2. Germline CDR1 and CDR2: MDHEN and SYDVKM. V dropped 6 bases and J dropped 6; count of bases not matched to a gene: 7. The CDR3 sequence is 15 residues long. The DNA read from the CDR3 is TGTGCCAGCAGGACCTTAGCGGGGGGCCCCGGGGAG. It is translated as CASRTLAGGPGE. The entire CDR3 protein reads CASRTLAGGPGELFF.

A note on this clone: The CDR3 extends 3 residues past the end of the read, so its final part is completed from the germline J gene. The rearrangement uses TRBV29-1 and TRBJ1-1; 8 bases agree with TRBD1. The length of the CDR3 is 16 residues. With 4 bases clipped from V and 1 base from J, the junction kept 11 bases outside the gene matches. CDR1 is SQVTM and CDR2 is ANQGSEA in the germline V gene. The CDR3 sequence is CSVVGQGARGNTEAFF. CDR3 DNA, as far as it was read: TGCAGCGTTGTCGGGCAGGGGGCCCGAGGGAACACTGAA.

On this clone: The read comes to an end 3 residues before the CDR3 does, leaving the germline J gene to fill in the end. J is TRBJ2-3 and V is TRBV14; 8 bases are shared with TRBD2. The trim removed 2 bases at V and 3 bases at J, leaving 4 bases unmatched. Germline V gives CDR1 SGHDN, CDR2 FVKESK. The CDR3 extends over 15 amino acids. CDR3 bases read: TGTGCCAGCAGCCAACTCGGGGGGGTAACAGATACG. Protein sequence: CASSQLGGVTDT. The whole CDR3 reads CASSQLGGVTDTQYF.

Concerning this clone: At one boundary the junction diverges from the germline segment, which might be a read error. The read gets to within 3 residues of the CDR3 end, and the germline J gene fills in the rest. Within the sample, other DNA sequences also encode this same CDR3. This sequence joins TRBV5-1 and TRBJ1-2; 7 nucleotides align to TRBD1. The CDR3 runs to 15 residues. Germline V gene data show CDR1 as SGHRS and CDR2 as YFSETQ. Incomplete CDR3 DNA: TGCGCCAGCAGCTTGATCCCGGACAGGCGGGATGGG. Amino acids: CASSLIPDRRDG. The whole CDR3 sequence reads CASSLIPDRRDGYTF.

Worth noting for this clone: The read terminates 3 residues before the CDR3 end, so the remaining end is supplied by the germline J gene. This rearrangement joins TRBV14 to TRBJ2-7; 8 positions match TRBD2. Trimming removed 2 bases from V and 2 bases from J; junction bases left unmatched: 8. The CDR3 spans 16 residues. Germline CDR1 is SGHDN and CDR2 is FVKESK. CDR3 bases read: TGTGCCAGCAGCCAATATAGCGGGGCTCCTACCTACGAG. This gives the protein CASSQYSGAPTYE. The CDR3 in its entirety is CASSQYSGAPTYEQYF. The entire variable domain, with the rest obtained from reference TRBV14 and TRBJ2-7, is as follows: EAGVTQFPSHSVIEKGQTVTLRCDPISGHDNLYWYRRVMGKEIKFLLHFVKESKQDESGMPNNRFLAERTGGTYSTLKVQPAELEDSGVYFCASSQYSGAPTYEQYFGPGTRLTVT.

Details on this clone: The read terminates 3 residues before the CDR3 end, so the remaining end is supplied by the germline J gene. This chain links TRBV2 with TRBJ2-5, with 9 bases aligning to TRBD2. The CDR3 covers 15 residues. V gave up 7 bases and J gave up 1 base; unmatched junction bases: 7. CDR1 SNHLY and CDR2 FYNNEI come from the germline V gene. CDR3 DNA, as far as it was read: TGTGCCAGCACCCCGGGACTAGCAAGCCAAGAGACC. This gives the protein CASTPGLASQET. The whole CDR3 protein is CASTPGLASQETQYF.

In the case of this clone: The read terminates 3 residues ahead of where the CDR3 ends, so the germline J gene completes it. The rearrangement joins TRBV19 to TRBJ2-3; no clear D gene. CDR1 and CDR2 (germline): LNHDA, SQIVND (reference sequence). This CDR3 has 13 amino acids. Trimming took 5 bases from V and 1 from J, leaving 7 bases between them. CDR3 amino acids: CASSPSGTDTQYF. The covered CDR3 bases are TGTGCCAGTAGTCCTAGTGGCACAGATACG.

For this clone: From the germline J gene comes the end of the CDR3, since the read stops 3 residues before it. This chain links TRBV18 with TRBJ1-1, with a tentative D call TRBD1 (5 bases). The CDR3 consists of 16 residues. The V gene lost 5 bases and the J gene lost 0 bases, with 16 bases spanning the gap. CDR1 is KGHSH and CDR2 is LQKENI in the germline V gene. Incomplete CDR3 DNA: TGTGCCAGCTCAACTACAGGAGGGGATATGAACACTGAA. This gives the protein CASSTTGGDMNTE. The CDR3 in full is CASSTTGGDMNTEAFF. Full variable domain (rest looked up from reference TRBV18 and TRBJ1-1): NAGVMQNPRHLVRRRGQEARLRCSPMKGHSHVYWYRQLPEEGLKFMVYLQKENIIDESGMPKERFSAEFPKEGPSILRIQQVVRGDSAAYFCASSTTGGDMNTEAFFGQGTRLTVV.

Turning to this clone: The CDR3 goes on 3 residues after the read ends, and that part is filled in from the germline J gene. The chain employs TRBV2 and TRBJ1-5; TRBD1 agrees at 7 bases. The ends lost 6 bases at V and 7 bases at J; junction bases unmatched: 12. This CDR3 has 15 residues. Germline V gene data show CDR1 as SNHLY and CDR2 as FYNNEI. CDR3 bases read: TGTGCCAGCAGCCCGGAACAGGGGTCAAAGCAGCCC. It specifies CASSPEQGSKQP. The complete CDR3 reads CASSPEQGSKQPQHF.

A word on this clone: The read is 3 residues too short to cover the CDR3 end, so that end is filled in from the germline J gene. This chain joins TRBV5-1 and TRBJ1-1; no clear D gene. CDR1 SGHRS and CDR2 YFSETQ come from the germline V gene. The V end lost 0 bases, the J end lost 4 bases, and 10 bases lay between the germline ends. CDR3 length: 14 residues. The sequenced CDR3 bases are TGCGCCAGCAGCTTGGACGTGACGGGCACTGAA. Amino acids: CASSLDVTGTE. The full CDR3 protein reads CASSLDVTGTEAFF.

Notes on this clone: The read stops 3 residues short of the end of the CDR3; the missing end is completed from the germline J gene. The chain combines TRBV5-5 with TRBJ1-1; 7 bases map to TRBD1. The CDR3 has 14 residues. Germline V gene lookup returns CDR1 SGHKS and CDR2 YYEKEE (reference sequence). V trimming: 4 bases; J trimming: 2 bases; junction bases outside the gene matches: 5. CDR3 sequence: CASSLWDSNTEAFF. The sequenced part of the CDR3 DNA is TGTGCCAGCAGCCTCTGGGACAGTAACACTGAA. Using reference TRBV5-5 and TRBJ1-1 for the parts outside the CDR3, the full variable domain is DAGVTQSPTHLIKTRGQQVTLRCSPISGHKSVSWYQQVLGQGPQFIFQYYEKEERGRGNFPDRFSARQFPNYSSELNVNALLLGDSALYLCASSLWDSNTEAFFGQGTRLTVV.

The CDR3 region is CASSLPGGLRETQYF. Partial CDR3 DNA: TGTGCCAGCAGCTTACCAGGGGGCTTAAGGGAGACC. The chain has TRBV7-9 and TRBJ2-5; 8 bases align to TRBD1. From the germline J gene comes the end of the CDR3, since the read stops 3 residues before it. The V gene end was trimmed by 2 bases and the J gene end by 5 bases; junction bases not matched to a gene: 7. Germline CDR1 and CDR2: SEHNR and FQNEAQ (reference sequence). This CDR3 contains 15 residues.